The subject of this entry is one TCR beta chain. The data were produced by immunoSEQ multiplex PCR, yet TCRdb's version contains in-frame clones alone and is incomplete. The sample holds some 56,000 clones, roughly 90% seen once. CDR1 MNHEY and CDR2 SMNVEV come from the germline V gene (reference sequence). The CDR3 is 16 amino acids. The V and J ends lost 8 bases and 0 bases, in that order; junction bases with no gene match: 10. The record originates from a study of T cell changes during pregnancy in multiple sclerosis. The sequence was collected from a female donor with multiple sclerosis, enrolled in a pregnancy study. The V call is TRBV27, the J call TRBJ2-7; 10 bases map to TRBD1. Sequencing was performed on CD4+ T cells from peripheral blood mononuclear cells, taken after pregnancy. The CDR3 nucleotides are TGTGCCAGCTCTCGACAGGGGGCCCTCTCCTCCTACGAGCAGTACTTC. Its translation: CASSRQGALSSYEQYF.